This T cell receptor beta chain was captured by sequencing in a study of T cell responses to AZD1222 COVID-19 vaccine. Turning to this clone: Its antigen is not identified.

Findings of the study overall: Nearly half of unique spike-specific TCRs reportedly avoided B.1.351 and B.1.1.7 mutated regions. Recipients of AZD1222 seropositive at baseline numbered only 6 or 7. Among the donors, most were white British and more were female, and clonal diversity was possibly underestimated.

The germline V gene encodes CDR1 SEHNR and CDR2 FQNEAQ (reference sequence). Trimming took 3 bases from V and 4 from J; bases not matched to a gene: 10. This CDR3 has 18 amino acids. Assay: immunoSEQ multiplex PCR; the TCRdb copy retains only in-frame clones and omits some. The sample yields under 140,000 clones, roughly 92% seen once. The specimen comprised peripheral blood, sampled on day 0 of AZD1222 vaccination. The J gene is TRBJ2-2, the V gene TRBV7-9; TRBD2 agrees at 11 bases. The TCR originated in an adult in good health. The CDR3 is CASSFTPTSGVGTGELFF. The CDR3 DNA follows: TGTGCCAGCAGCTTCACCCCGACTAGCGGGGTAGGCACCGGGGAGCTGTTTTTT.